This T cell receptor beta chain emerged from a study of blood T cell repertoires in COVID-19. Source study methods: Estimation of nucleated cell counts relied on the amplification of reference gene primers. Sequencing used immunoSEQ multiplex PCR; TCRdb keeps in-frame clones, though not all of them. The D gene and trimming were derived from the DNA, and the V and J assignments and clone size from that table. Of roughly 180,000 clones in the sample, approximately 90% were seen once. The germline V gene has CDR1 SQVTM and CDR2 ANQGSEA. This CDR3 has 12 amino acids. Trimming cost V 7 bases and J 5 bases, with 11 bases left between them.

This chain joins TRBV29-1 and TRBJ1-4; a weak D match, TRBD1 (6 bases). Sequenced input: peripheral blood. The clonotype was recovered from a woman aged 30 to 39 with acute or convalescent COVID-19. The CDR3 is CSAGTPNEKLFF. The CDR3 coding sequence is TGCAGCGCCGGGACACCGAATGAAAAACTGTTTTTT.